The clone carrying this T cell receptor beta chain has a handful of counts. Its antigen remains unidentified. V lost 5 bases and J 5 bases, leaving 10 bases between the germline ends. CDR3 length equals 13 residues. Germline assignment: CDR1 SGHVS and CDR2 FQNEAQ. The sample comes from a study of T cells in Graves' hyperthyroidism and ophthalmopathy. RNA transcripts served as the template for amplifying TCR beta CDR3 regions. First-round RT-PCR of the TCR CDR3 relied on the HTBI primer set. MiXCR was run by TCRdb on the multiplex PCR reads, yielding one entry per CDR3 protein. The profile shows some 720,000 distinct CDR3 sequences, roughly 15% of them singletons. Notes on the study in general: For ophthalmopathy, model prediction preceded onset by a median around 7 months.

This chain connects TRBV7-8 to TRBJ2-4; D is unresolved. Sequenced input: blood. The TCR originated in a man aged 18 to 35 with Graves' hyperthyroidism. The CDR3 nucleotides are TGTGCCAGCAGCCTTGGGCCTCAAAACATTCAGTACTTC. Protein sequence: CASSLGPQNIQYF.